This record concerns one T cell receptor (beta chain) sequence. The CDR3 spans 19 residues. Trimming removed 5 bases from V and 3 bases from J; junction bases left unmatched: 16. Germline assignment: CDR1 SGHAT and CDR2 FQNNGV. Each exposed participant met a COVID-19 case in the 2 weeks preceding study entry. This entry is derived from a study of blood T cell repertoires in COVID-19. Looking at the study overall: PBMCs, B-cell-depleted T cells, or T cells provided the cDNA or gDNA that made up the material.

Generated by immunoSEQ multiplex PCR, the TCRdb table keeps only in-frame clones and is missing some. Of around 160,000 clones detected, around 84% appear once; the ten largest clones hold 5% to 7%. Source material: PBMCs or T cells enriched from blood (not recorded which). The rearrangement uses TRBV11-2 and TRBJ2-7; TRBD2 aligns across 13 bases. This receptor was obtained from a woman in her forties or fifties who had been exposed to COVID-19. The CDR3, as DNA: TGTGCCAGCAGCCCTCGGACTAGCGGGAGATCGCAGGCTTTCTACGAGCAGTACTTC. It specifies CASSPRTSGRSQAFYEQYF. The full variable domain, its missing parts supplied by reference TRBV11-2 and TRBJ2-7, is EAGVAQSPRYKIIEKRQSVAFWCNPISGHATLYWYQQILGQGPKLLIQFQNNGVVDDSQLPKDRFSAERLKGVDSTLKIQPAKLEDSAVYLCASSPRTSGRSQAFYEQYFGPGTRLTVT.